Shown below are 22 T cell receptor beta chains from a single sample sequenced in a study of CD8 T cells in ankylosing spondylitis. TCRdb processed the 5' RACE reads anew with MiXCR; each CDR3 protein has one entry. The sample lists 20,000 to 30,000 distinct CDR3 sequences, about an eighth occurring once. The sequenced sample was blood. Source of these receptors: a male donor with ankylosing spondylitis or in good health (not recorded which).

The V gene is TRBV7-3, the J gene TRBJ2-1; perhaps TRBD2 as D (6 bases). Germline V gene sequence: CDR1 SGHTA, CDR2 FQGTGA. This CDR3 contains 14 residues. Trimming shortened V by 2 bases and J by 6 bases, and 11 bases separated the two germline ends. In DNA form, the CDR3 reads TGTGCCAGCAGCTTAGCGGGGTTAGCCAATGAGCAGTTCTTC. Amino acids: CASSLAGLANEQFF.

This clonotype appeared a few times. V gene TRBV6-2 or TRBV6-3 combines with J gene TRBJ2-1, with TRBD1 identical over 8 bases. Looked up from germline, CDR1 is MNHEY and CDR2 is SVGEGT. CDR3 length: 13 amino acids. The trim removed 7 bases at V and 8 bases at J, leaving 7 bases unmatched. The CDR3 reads CASTKTGVHEQFF. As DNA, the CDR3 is TGTGCCAGCACCAAGACAGGGGTCCATGAGCAGTTCTTC.

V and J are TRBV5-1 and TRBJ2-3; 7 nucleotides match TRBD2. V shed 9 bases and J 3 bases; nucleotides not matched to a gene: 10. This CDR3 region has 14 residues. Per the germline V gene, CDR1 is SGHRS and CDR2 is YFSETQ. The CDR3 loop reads CATQREPLTDTQYF. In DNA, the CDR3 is TGCGCCACCCAGCGGGAACCGTTGACAGATACGCAGTATTTT.

For the CDR3, the DNA is TGCGCCAGCAGCTTGGTATCAGGGCGGAGTGAGCAGTTCTTC. Protein sequence: CASSLVSGRSEQFF. The V and J genes are TRBV5-1 and TRBJ2-1; tentative D call: TRBD1 (5 bases). With 0 bases removed from V and 9 bases from J, the gap between germline ends came to 13 bases. The CDR3 length is 14 residues. Germline values: CDR1 SGHRS, CDR2 YFSETQ.

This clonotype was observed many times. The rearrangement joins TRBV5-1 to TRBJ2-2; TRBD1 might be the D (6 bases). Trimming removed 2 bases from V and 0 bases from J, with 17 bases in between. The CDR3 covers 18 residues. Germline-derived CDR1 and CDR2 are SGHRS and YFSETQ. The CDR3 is CASSLQPRGPANTGELFF. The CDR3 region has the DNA TGCGCCAGCAGCTTACAGCCCAGGGGCCCCGCGAACACCGGGGAGCTGTTTTTT.

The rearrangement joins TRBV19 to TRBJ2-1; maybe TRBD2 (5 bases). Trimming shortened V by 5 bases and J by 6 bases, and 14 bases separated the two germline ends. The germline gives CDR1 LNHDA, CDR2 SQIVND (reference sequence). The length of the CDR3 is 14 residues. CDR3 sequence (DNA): TGTGCCAGTAGTGGGAGAAGGGAAATCAATGAGCAGTTCTTC. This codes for CASSGRREINEQFF.

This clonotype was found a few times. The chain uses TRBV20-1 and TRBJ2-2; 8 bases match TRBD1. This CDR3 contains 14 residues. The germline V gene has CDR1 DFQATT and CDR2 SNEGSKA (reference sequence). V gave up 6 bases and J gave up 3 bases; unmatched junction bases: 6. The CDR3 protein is CSAPDRAHTGELFF. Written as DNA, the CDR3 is TGCAGTGCCCCGGACAGGGCACACACCGGGGAGCTGTTTTTT.

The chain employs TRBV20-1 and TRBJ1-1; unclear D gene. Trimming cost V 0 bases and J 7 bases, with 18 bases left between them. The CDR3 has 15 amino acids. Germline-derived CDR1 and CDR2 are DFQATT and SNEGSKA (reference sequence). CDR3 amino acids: CSARDLGSQRFEAFF. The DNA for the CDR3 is TGCAGTGCTAGAGATCTCGGTTCACAGCGATTTGAAGCTTTCTTT.

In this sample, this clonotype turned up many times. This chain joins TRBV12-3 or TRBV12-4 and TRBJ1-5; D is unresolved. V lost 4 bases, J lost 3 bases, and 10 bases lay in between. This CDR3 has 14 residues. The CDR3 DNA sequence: TGTGCCAGCAGTTCAGCCAGTTACAATCAGCCCCAGCATTTT. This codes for CASSSASYNQPQHF.

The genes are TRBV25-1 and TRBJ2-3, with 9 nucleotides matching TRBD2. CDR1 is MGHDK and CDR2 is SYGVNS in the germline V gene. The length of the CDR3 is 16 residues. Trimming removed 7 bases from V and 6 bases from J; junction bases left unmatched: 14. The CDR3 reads CASTSGVAGERDTQYF. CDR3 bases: TGTGCCAGCACCTCCGGGGTAGCGGGGGAGAGGGATACGCAGTATTTT.

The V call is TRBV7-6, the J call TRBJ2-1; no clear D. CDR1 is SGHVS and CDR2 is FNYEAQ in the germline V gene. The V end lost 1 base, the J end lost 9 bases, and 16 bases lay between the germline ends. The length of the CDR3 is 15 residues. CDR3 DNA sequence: TGTGCCAGCAGCTTAGACGTGGTCACCCTAGGTGAGCAGTTCTTC. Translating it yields CASSLDVVTLGEQFF.

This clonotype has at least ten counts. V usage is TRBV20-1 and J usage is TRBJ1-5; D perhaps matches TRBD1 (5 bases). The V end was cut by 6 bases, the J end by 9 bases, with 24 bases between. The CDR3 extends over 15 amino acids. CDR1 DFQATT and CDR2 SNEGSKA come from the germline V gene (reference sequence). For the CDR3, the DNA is TGCAGTGCCAGGGAAGGTGGAGGAGGAAGCCGGCCCCAGCATTTT. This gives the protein CSAREGGGGSRPQHF.

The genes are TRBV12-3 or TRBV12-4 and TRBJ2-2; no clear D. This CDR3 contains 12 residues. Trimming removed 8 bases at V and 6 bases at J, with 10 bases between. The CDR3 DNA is TGTGCCAGCCAAGCCGGGTCCGGGGAGCTGTTTTTT. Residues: CASQAGSGELFF.

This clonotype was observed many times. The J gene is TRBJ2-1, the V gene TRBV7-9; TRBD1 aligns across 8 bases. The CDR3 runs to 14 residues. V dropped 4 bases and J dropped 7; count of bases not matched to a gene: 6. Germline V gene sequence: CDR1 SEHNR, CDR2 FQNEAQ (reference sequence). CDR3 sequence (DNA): TGTGCCAGCAGCTGGTTAGGACAGGGTAATGAGCAGTTCTTC. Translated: CASSWLGQGNEQFF.

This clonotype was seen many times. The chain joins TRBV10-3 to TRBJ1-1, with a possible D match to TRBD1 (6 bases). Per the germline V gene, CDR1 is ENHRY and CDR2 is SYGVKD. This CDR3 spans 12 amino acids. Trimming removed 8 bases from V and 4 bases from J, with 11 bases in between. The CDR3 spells CAIQGMGTEAFF. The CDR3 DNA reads TGTGCCATCCAGGGGATGGGCACTGAAGCTTTCTTT.

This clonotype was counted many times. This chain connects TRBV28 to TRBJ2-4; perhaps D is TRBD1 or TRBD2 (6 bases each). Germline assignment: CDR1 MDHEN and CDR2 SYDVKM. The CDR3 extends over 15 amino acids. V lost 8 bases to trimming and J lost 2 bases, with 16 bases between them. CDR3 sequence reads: CASGSGGATKNIQYF. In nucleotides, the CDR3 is TGTGCCAGCGGGTCCGGGGGCGCGACCAAAAACATTCAGTACTTC.

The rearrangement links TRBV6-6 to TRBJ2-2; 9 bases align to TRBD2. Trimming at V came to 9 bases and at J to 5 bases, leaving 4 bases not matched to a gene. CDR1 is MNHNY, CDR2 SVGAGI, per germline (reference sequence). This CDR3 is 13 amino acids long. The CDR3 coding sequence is TGTGCCAGTAGCGGGAGCGGTACCGGGGAGCTGTTTTTT. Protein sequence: CASSGSGTGELFF.

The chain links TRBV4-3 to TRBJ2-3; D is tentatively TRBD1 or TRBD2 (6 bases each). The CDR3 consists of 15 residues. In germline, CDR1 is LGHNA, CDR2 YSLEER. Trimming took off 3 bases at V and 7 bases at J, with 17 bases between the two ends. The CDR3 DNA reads TGCGCCAGCAGCCATCGACTAGAAGGGGGATATACGCAGTATTTT. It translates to CASSHRLEGGYTQYF.

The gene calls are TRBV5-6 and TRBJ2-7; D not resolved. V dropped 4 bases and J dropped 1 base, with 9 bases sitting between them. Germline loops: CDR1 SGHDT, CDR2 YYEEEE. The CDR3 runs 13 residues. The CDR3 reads CASSAGRSYEQYF. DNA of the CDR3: TGTGCCAGCAGCGCAGGTCGTTCCTACGAGCAGTACTTC.

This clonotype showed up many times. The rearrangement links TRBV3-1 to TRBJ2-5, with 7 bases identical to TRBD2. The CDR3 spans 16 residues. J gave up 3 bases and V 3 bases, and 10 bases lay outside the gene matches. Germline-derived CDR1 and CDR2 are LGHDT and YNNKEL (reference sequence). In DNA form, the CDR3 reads TGTGCCAGCAGCCATCGGACTAGATCCTTGGAAGAGACCCAGTACTTC. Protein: CASSHRTRSLEETQYF.

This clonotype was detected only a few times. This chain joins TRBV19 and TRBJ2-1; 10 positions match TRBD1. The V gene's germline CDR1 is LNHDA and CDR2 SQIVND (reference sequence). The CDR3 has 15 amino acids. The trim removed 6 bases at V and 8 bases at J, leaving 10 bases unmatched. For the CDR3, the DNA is TGTGCCAGTAGCCTCGGGACAGGGGCGGCCGATGAGCAGTTCTTC. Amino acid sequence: CASSLGTGAADEQFF.

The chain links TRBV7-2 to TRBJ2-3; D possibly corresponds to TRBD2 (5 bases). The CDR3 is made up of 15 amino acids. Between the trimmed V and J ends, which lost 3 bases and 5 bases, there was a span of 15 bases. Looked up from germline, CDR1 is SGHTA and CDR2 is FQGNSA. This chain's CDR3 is CASSFKAANGDTQYF. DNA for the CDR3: TGTGCCAGCAGCTTTAAAGCGGCGAATGGAGATACGCAGTATTTT.